These 18 T cell receptor beta chains share one sample of origin, sequenced in a study of identical twins. TCRdb reprocessed the 5' RACE reads via MiXCR and lists one record per CDR3 protein. The table has around 690,000 distinct CDR3 sequences, roughly 20% seen once. This same sample was also taken into another study, of T cells expressing NK-cell markers.

The material sequenced was PBMCs. Receptors originate from a woman between 18 and 29 years old in good health.

V is TRBV6-6 and J is TRBJ1-1; weak D call: TRBD1 (5 bases). The length of the CDR3 is 13 residues. Germline-derived CDR1 and CDR2 are MNHNY and SVGAGI (reference sequence). V dropped 5 bases and J dropped 8 bases, with 15 bases sitting between them. The CDR3 reads CASSPDIRTEAFF. CDR3 bases: TGTGCCAGCAGTCCCGACATACGGACAGAAGCTTTCTTT.

This clonotype was seen a few times. The chain links TRBV7-9 to TRBJ2-1, with 9 nucleotides matching TRBD1. Trimming took 5 bases from V and 2 from J; bases not matched to a gene: 4. Germline-derived CDR1 and CDR2 are SEHNR and FQNEAQ (reference sequence). This CDR3 comprises 15 residues. The CDR3 region is CASSHRDRAYNEQFF. DNA for the CDR3: TGTGCCAGCAGCCACCGGGACAGGGCCTACAATGAGCAGTTCTTC.

The chain joins TRBV20-1 to TRBJ2-3; TRBD1 matches at 9 bases. The CDR3 sequence is 15 residues long. The germline CDR1 and CDR2 sequences are DFQATT and SNEGSKA (reference sequence). Trimming took 6 bases from V and 2 from J; bases not matched to a gene: 9. Here the CDR3 DNA reads TGCAGTGCCCCAGGAGGGGACAGGGACACAGATACGCAGTATTTT. Residues: CSAPGGDRDTDTQYF.

This rearrangement joins TRBV20-1 to TRBJ2-7; a weak D match, TRBD2 (6 bases). The CDR3 spans 14 residues. Germline CDR1 is DFQATT and CDR2 is SNEGSKA (reference sequence). V was clipped by 5 bases and J by 6 bases, with 20 bases between them. CDR3 amino acids: CSAGGDLTAFEQYF. As DNA, the CDR3 is TGCAGTGCTGGAGGGGACTTAACCGCCTTCGAGCAGTACTTC.

This sequence joins TRBV28 and TRBJ1-5; D unresolved. Trimming cost V 1 base and J 0 bases, with 16 bases left between them. CDR3 length equals 18 residues. The germline CDR1 and CDR2 sequences are MDHEN and SYDVKM. In DNA form, the CDR3 reads TGTGCCAGCAGTTTATTCCCCCGCCGTCAAGGTAGCAATCAGCCCCAGCATTTT. It codes for CASSLFPRRQGSNQPQHF.

This clonotype was recorded at least ten times. The chain carries TRBV12-3 or TRBV12-4 and TRBJ2-1; 9 bases are a match to TRBD1. This CDR3 has 15 amino acids. The V and J ends lost 1 base and 4 bases, in that order; junction bases with no gene match: 2. CDR3 nucleotides: TGTGCCAGCAGTTTAGAGGGACAGGGATACAATGAGCAGTTCTTC. The encoded protein is CASSLEGQGYNEQFF.

The table lists this clonotype with a few counts. V gene TRBV10-3 combines with J gene TRBJ1-2; D not certain. Trimming took 10 bases from V and 2 from J, leaving 11 bases between them. CDR1 and CDR2 from the germline V gene are ENHRY and SYGVKD. This CDR3 is 12 amino acids long. The CDR3 here is CATGELNYGYTF. CDR3 sequence (DNA): TGTGCCACTGGGGAGCTCAACTATGGCTACACCTTC.

This clonotype came up many times. V is TRBV6-1 and J is TRBJ2-1; 7 bases are shared with TRBD1. Germline V gene sequence: CDR1 MNHNS, CDR2 SASEGT. With 6 bases clipped from V and 5 bases from J, the junction kept 10 bases outside the gene matches. The CDR3 has 15 residues. The CDR3 nucleotides are TGTGCCAGCAGCATCCGACAGGGATGGCACAATGAGCAGTTCTTC. This encodes CASSIRQGWHNEQFF.

The V gene is TRBV29-1, the J gene TRBJ2-1; 7 bases are a match to TRBD1. V lost 4 bases and J lost 8; bases outside the gene matches: 8. This CDR3 has 13 amino acids. Germline V gene lookup returns CDR1 SQVTM and CDR2 ANQGSEA. CDR3 loop: CSVGSTGSDEQFF. DNA for the CDR3: TGCAGCGTTGGATCGACAGGGTCCGATGAGCAGTTCTTC.

This rearrangement joins TRBV6-1 to TRBJ1-2; 9 bases fit TRBD1. This CDR3 comprises 14 residues. From germline, CDR1 is MNHNS and CDR2 SASEGT. Losses at the gene ends were 7 bases for V and 2 bases for J; bases not matched to a gene: 5. In nucleotides, the CDR3 is TGTGCCAGCAAGGGACAGGGAAGGAACTATGGCTACACCTTC. It encodes CASKGQGRNYGYTF.

The chain links TRBV7-9 to TRBJ2-3, with TRBD2 as a possible D gene (5 bases). CDR1 is SEHNR and CDR2 is FQNEAQ in the germline V gene (reference sequence). V lost 5 bases and J lost 3, with 15 bases in between. The CDR3 runs 15 residues. The CDR3 reads CASSPGETSTDTQYF. The CDR3 DNA is TGTGCCAGCAGCCCCGGGGAAACTTCAACAGATACGCAGTATTTT.

The chain combines TRBV15 with TRBJ1-3; a weak D match, TRBD1 (5 bases). Germline V lookup: CDR1 LNHNV, CDR2 YYDKDF (reference sequence). CDR3 length: 18 residues. Trimming pared 1 base from V and 0 bases from J, leaving 16 bases between. As DNA, the CDR3 is TGTGCCACCAGCAGAGGTGGGGCAGGCGCGACCTCTGGAAACACCATATATTTT. It yields the protein CATSRGGAGATSGNTIYF.

The chain has TRBV12-3 or TRBV12-4 and TRBJ1-5, with 7 positions matching TRBD1. With 6 bases clipped from V and 5 bases from J, the junction kept 10 bases outside the gene matches. The CDR3 contains 15 residues. CDR3: CASRPGQKGYQPQHF. The CDR3 DNA follows: TGTGCCAGCAGACCGGGACAGAAGGGGTATCAGCCCCAGCATTTT.

At least ten counts were recorded for this clonotype. The chain joins TRBV10-3 to TRBJ2-7, with TRBD2 identical over 8 bases. V was pared by 6 bases and J by 6 bases, with 16 bases of the junction left unmatched. The CDR3 length is 16 residues. CDR1 is ENHRY and CDR2 is SYGVKD in the germline V gene. The CDR3 sequence: CAIRHSQRERSTEQYF. The CDR3 DNA sequence: TGTGCCATCAGGCATTCACAGCGGGAGCGAAGTACCGAGCAGTACTTC.

This clonotype was counted many times. The chain is built from TRBV20-1 and TRBJ2-7; D perhaps matches TRBD2 (6 bases). Germline-derived CDR1 and CDR2 are DFQATT and SNEGSKA (reference sequence). V dropped 7 bases and J dropped 4 bases, with 14 bases sitting between them. The CDR3 has 12 residues. CDR3 sequence (DNA): TGCAGTGTAGACGGGAGTTCGTACGAGCAGTACTTC. Its protein product is CSVDGSSYEQYF.

The genes are TRBV5-8 and TRBJ1-3, with D unresolved. The germline V and J ends were trimmed by 4 bases and 0 bases, with 11 bases remaining between them. CDR1 SGHTS and CDR2 YDEGEE come from the germline V gene. The length of the CDR3 is 15 residues. Written as DNA, the CDR3 is TGTGCCAGCAGCCTGAAGACAAGCTCTGGAAACACCATATATTTT. This gives the protein CASSLKTSSGNTIYF.

This chain connects TRBV6-2 or TRBV6-3 to TRBJ2-7; 13 bases agree with TRBD2. CDR3 size: 18 residues. Germline assignment: CDR1 MNHEY and CDR2 SVGEGT. The V and J ends lost 5 bases and 0 bases, in that order; junction bases with no gene match: 10. CDR3 amino acids: CASSTRLAGGASSYEQYF. Written as DNA, the CDR3 is TGTGCCAGCAGTACTCGACTAGCGGGGGGCGCCAGCTCCTACGAGCAGTACTTC.

V is TRBV12-3 or TRBV12-4 and J is TRBJ1-5; D is undetermined. Trimming took 6 bases from V and 0 from J, leaving 6 bases between them. The CDR3 is 13 amino acids. CDR3 in DNA: TGTGCCAGCAGGACTTATAGCAATCAGCCCCAGCATTTT. Its protein is CASRTYSNQPQHF.